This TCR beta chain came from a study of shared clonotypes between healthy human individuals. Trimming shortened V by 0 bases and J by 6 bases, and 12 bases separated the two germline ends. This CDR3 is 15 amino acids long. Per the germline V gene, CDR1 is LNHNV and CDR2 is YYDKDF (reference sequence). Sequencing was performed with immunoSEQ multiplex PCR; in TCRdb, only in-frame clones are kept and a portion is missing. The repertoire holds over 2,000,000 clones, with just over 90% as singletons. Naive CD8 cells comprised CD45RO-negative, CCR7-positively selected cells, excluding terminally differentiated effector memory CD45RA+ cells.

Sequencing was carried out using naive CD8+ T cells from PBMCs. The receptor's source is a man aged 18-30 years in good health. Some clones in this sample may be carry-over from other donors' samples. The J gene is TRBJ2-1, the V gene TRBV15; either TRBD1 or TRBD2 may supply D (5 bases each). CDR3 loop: CATSRDLRGANEQFF. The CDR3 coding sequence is TGTGCCACCAGCAGAGATCTTCGAGGGGCCAATGAGCAGTTCTTC. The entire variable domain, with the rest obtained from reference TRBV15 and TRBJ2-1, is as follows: DAMVIQNPRYQVTQFGKPVTLSCSQTLNHNVMYWYQQKSSQAPKLLFHYYDKDFNNEADTPDNFQSRRPNTSFCFLDIRSPGLGDTAMYLCATSRDLRGANEQFFGPGTRLTVL.